One and the same sample provided the 10 T cell receptor beta chains below, sequenced in a study of control samples from healthy donors and cancer patients. Assay used: immunoSEQ multiplex PCR; TCRdb lists only in-frame clones, some missing. Counted here are roughly 120,000 clones, roughly 88% occurring once; the ten biggest clones make up around 4%. Sequenced: PBMCs. Receptors were obtained from a woman aged 60-70 years with lung cancer.

V and J are TRBV30 and TRBJ2-3; 8 bases align to TRBD2. With 1 base clipped from V and 1 base from J, the junction kept 19 bases outside the gene matches. Germline lookup yields CDR1 GTSNPN and CDR2 SVGIG (reference sequence). This CDR3 is 20 amino acids long. The CDR3 sequence: CAWSARLHVDFSGGTDTQYF. DNA of the CDR3: TGTGCCTGGAGTGCCCGACTTCACGTCGACTTTAGCGGGGGCACAGATACGCAGTATTTT.

V gene TRBV5-1 combines with J gene TRBJ1-3, with D hard to call. The germline V gene has CDR1 SGHRS and CDR2 YFSETQ. This CDR3 comprises 16 residues. Trimming left V 0 bases short and J 4 bases short, with 14 bases between. This chain's CDR3 is CASSLATDRRGNTIYF. In DNA, the CDR3 is TGCGCCAGCAGCTTGGCTACAGACCGTCGGGGAAACACCATATATTTT.

This chain connects TRBV11-2 to TRBJ1-5, with D maybe TRBD1 (6 bases). Germline V gene data show CDR1 as SGHAT and CDR2 as FQNNGV. V lost 0 bases to trimming and J lost 2 bases, with 8 bases between them. The CDR3 is 15 residues long. The CDR3: CASSLEAGGNQPQHF. For the CDR3, the DNA is TGTGCCAGCAGCTTAGAGGCAGGGGGCAATCAGCCCCAGCATTTT.

Turning to this clone: The DNA is left out, because the CDR3 cannot be placed on it with certainty; the CDR3 is given as TCRdb lists it. V and J are TRBV24-1 and TRBJ2-3; TRBD2 is the table's D call, not checked against the DNA. Germline assignment: CDR1 KGHDR and CDR2 SFDVKD. The CDR3 is made up of 14 amino acids, end residues included. Here the CDR3 reads CATSDLEREDTQYF.

The chain carries TRBV19 and TRBJ1-2; D ambiguous. Trimming removed 2 bases at V and 4 bases at J, with 8 bases between. The CDR3 extends over 13 amino acids. Germline assignment: CDR1 LNHDA and CDR2 SQIVND (reference sequence). The CDR3 loop is CASSIYVGYGYTF. In DNA form, the CDR3 reads TGTGCCAGTAGTATATATGTAGGCTATGGCTACACCTTC.

J is TRBJ2-5 and V is TRBV5-1, with 13 bases matching TRBD2. Trimming cost V 4 bases and J 5 bases; bases outside gene matches: 2. Germline CDR1 reads SGHRS; CDR2 reads YFSETQ. This CDR3 region has 14 residues. The CDR3 nucleotides read TGCGCCAGCAGCCCGGGACTAGCGGGGGAGACCCAGTACTTC. Translating gives CASSPGLAGETQYF.

V is TRBV5-1 and J is TRBJ2-1, with D maybe TRBD2 (6 bases). The CDR3 runs to 19 residues. V was clipped by 3 bases and J by 0 bases, with 22 bases between them. The V gene's germline CDR1 is SGHRS and CDR2 YFSETQ. CDR3 region: CASSSGISGGTSSYNEQFF. CDR3 DNA sequence: TGCGCCAGCAGCTCCGGAATATCTGGCGGGACGAGCTCCTACAATGAGCAGTTCTTC.

The rearrangement links TRBV27 to TRBJ1-2, with 7 bases aligning to TRBD1. After removal of 3 bases from V and 4 bases from J, the junction contained 8 bases not matched to a gene. The CDR3 covers 15 residues. CDR1 is MNHEY, CDR2 SMNVEV, per germline (reference sequence). The CDR3 sequence is CASSFSPRGIYGYTF. The CDR3 DNA reads TGTGCCAGCAGTTTTTCCCCCAGGGGGATCTATGGCTACACCTTC.

This clone was picked up one time. The junction departs from the called germline gene at one end, perhaps through a read error. This sequence joins TRBV9 and TRBJ2-3; 9 bases map to TRBD1. The CDR3 extends over 14 amino acids. CDR1 is SGDLS, CDR2 YYNGEE, per germline. This chain's CDR3 is CASSPNPQGAVGDF. CDR3 nucleotides: TGTGCCAGCAGCCCCAACCCACAGGGGGCGGTGGGAGATTTT. Supplemented by reference TRBV9 and TRBJ2-3, the full variable domain reads DSGVTQTPKHLITATGQRVTLRCSPRSGDLSVYWYQQSLDQGLQFLIQYYNGEERAKGNILERFSAQQFPDLHSELNLSSLELGDSALYFCASSPNPQGAVGDFGPGTRLTVL.

The V and J genes are TRBV18 and TRBJ2-2; 7 bases line up with TRBD1. After removal of 0 bases from V and 6 bases from J, the junction contained 7 bases not matched to a gene. Per the germline V gene, CDR1 is KGHSH and CDR2 is LQKENI. The CDR3 covers 16 residues. The CDR3 loop is CASSPPGDRASGELFF. The CDR3 DNA sequence: TGTGCCAGCTCACCACCGGGAGACAGGGCCTCCGGGGAGCTGTTTTTT.